This paragraph reports one TCR beta chain. These data come from a study of blood T cell repertoires in COVID-19. Across the study: Some COVID-19 samples were acute and others convalescent; all came from the United States, Italy and Spain. T cells, B-cell-depleted T cells, or PBMCs supplied cDNA or gDNA.

Germline lookup yields CDR1 DFQATT and CDR2 SNEGSKA (reference sequence). The junction had 8 bases not matched to a gene; V was cut back by 3 bases and J by 8 bases. CDR3 length: 14 residues. Original processing methods: Reference gene primers were amplified, and this amplification served to estimate nucleated cell counts. The repertoire was sequenced with immunoSEQ multiplex PCR; TCRdb's copy has only in-frame clones and lacks some. That table supplies the V and J calls and clone size; D and trimming were determined from the DNA. The sample yields around 200,000 clones, roughly four fifths seen once.

The sample was peripheral blood. This TCR was recovered from a woman between 50 and 59 years old with acute or convalescent COVID-19. The chain couples TRBV20-1 to TRBJ1-2; the match to TRBD1 covers 11 bases. The CDR3 protein is CSASSTGQGGGYTF. CDR3 DNA: TGCAGTGCTAGTTCTACGGGACAGGGGGGAGGCTACACCTTC.